The TCR beta chain described here comes from a study of blood T cell repertoires in COVID-19. Data came from immunoSEQ multiplex PCR; TCRdb stores just in-frame clones and leaves some out. There are approximately 110,000 clones in the sample; 55% to 75% occur only once, and more than 0.8% lies in the top ten. The CDR3 extends over 18 amino acids. CDR1 is SGHRS and CDR2 is YFSETQ in the germline V gene. Trimming removed 4 bases from V and 0 bases from J, with 20 bases in between. The chain links TRBV5-1 to TRBJ1-3; D call uncertain. The sequence was obtained from a human donor with acute or convalescent COVID-19. The donor label of this sample is uncertain. The source material was peripheral blood. In DNA, the CDR3 is TGCGCCAGCAGCAAGAAAAGAGGGCAGACCGACTCTGGAAACACCATATATTTT. Its translation: CASSKKRGQTDSGNTIYF.